The subject of this entry is one TCR beta chain. Its target is not known. This entry belongs to a study of cytomegalovirus exposure and HLA in healthy donors. Overall study: Approximately 190 million T cells yielded around 120 million unique TCR beta sequences in earlier analysis. Study findings and constraints: It was likely that a cluster of highly shared sequence variants was a sequencing artifact. According to a later analysis, most TCR beta chains associated with CMV appeared HLA-restricted.

The PCR made use of 60 Vbeta and 13 Jbeta primers. Using immunoSEQ multiplex PCR, the repertoire was profiled, and TCRdb retains in-frame clones only, with some absent. The sample contains tens of thousands of clones, around 75% of which appear only once. Per the germline V gene, CDR1 is KGHSH and CDR2 is LQKENI. V was pared by 1 base and J by 1 base, with 0 bases of the junction left unmatched. The CDR3 contains 14 residues. The J gene is TRBJ1-1, the V gene TRBV18; 7 positions match TRBD1. The sequencing input was PBMCs. The receptor was derived from a woman aged 40 to 50 in good health and CMV-seropositive. The CDR3 loop is CASSPRQGNTEAFF. Here the CDR3 DNA reads TGTGCCAGCTCACCACGACAGGGGAACACTGAAGCTTTCTTT.